The 5 T cell receptor beta chains reported below all come from one sample, sequenced in a study of T cells in Graves' hyperthyroidism and ophthalmopathy. The TCR beta CDR3 regions underwent amplification using RNA transcripts as the source. Initially, a first-round RT-PCR of the TCR CDR3 employed the HTBI primer set. TCRdb called the multiplex PCR reads again in MiXCR, with one record for every CDR3 protein. The sample carries 490,000 or so distinct CDR3 sequences, 20% recorded once. The specimen was blood. The receptors shown here come from a man aged 40-49 years with Graves' ophthalmopathy.

This clonotype appeared many times. The J gene is TRBJ1-1, the V gene TRBV2; D unresolved. The CDR3 is made up of 12 amino acids. V dropped 11 bases and J dropped 5 bases, with 15 bases sitting between them. CDR1 is SNHLY, CDR2 FYNNEI, per germline. The CDR3 nucleotides are TGTGCCTTACAGTCCCGTTTGACTGAAGCTTTCTTT. Its translation is CALQSRLTEAFF.

This clonotype was seen a handful of times. The V call is TRBV9, the J call TRBJ2-1, with 10 bases matching TRBD1. This CDR3 spans 13 amino acids. V lost 4 bases and J lost 7; bases outside the gene matches: 2. Germline assignment: CDR1 SGDLS and CDR2 YYNGEE. As DNA, the CDR3 is TGTGCCAGCAGCACGGGACAGGGGAATGAGCAGTTCTTC. Translating it yields CASSTGQGNEQFF.

This clonotype was seen more than once but under ten times. The rearrangement uses TRBV6-2 or TRBV6-3 and TRBJ1-5, with D tentatively TRBD1 (5 bases). V shed 2 bases and J shed 2 bases, with 22 bases lying between them. Germline V gene data show CDR1 as MNHEY and CDR2 as SVGEGT. CDR3 length: 19 residues. This CDR3 reads CASSYQGAVPGGGNQPQHF. In DNA form, the CDR3 reads TGTGCCAGCAGTTACCAGGGCGCAGTGCCGGGGGGGGGCAATCAGCCCCAGCATTTT.

This clonotype was counted many times. The chain combines TRBV6-2 or TRBV6-3 with TRBJ2-7; 7 nucleotides align to TRBD1. This CDR3 comprises 15 residues. In germline, CDR1 is MNHEY, CDR2 SVGEGT. V lost 10 bases and J lost 5; bases outside the gene matches: 17. CDR3 nucleotides: TGTGCCACAGGGGGATCTAGGGCCTTTTATGACGAGCAGTACTTC. It encodes CATGGSRAFYDEQYF.

This chain connects TRBV5-4 to TRBJ2-4, with D possibly TRBD1 on 5 matching bases. V was trimmed by 6 bases and J by 8 bases, leaving 12 bases between them. Germline CDR1 reads SGHNT; CDR2 reads YYREEE (reference sequence). The CDR3 runs to 12 residues. In DNA form, the CDR3 reads TGTGCCAGCACAGACAGACGATACATTCAGTACTTC. This translates into CASTDRRYIQYF. Full variable domain (missing parts from reference TRBV5-4 and TRBJ2-4): ETGVTQSPTHLIKTRGQQVTLRCSSQSGHNTVSWYQQALGQGPQFIFQYYREEENGRGNFPPRFSGLQFPNYSSELNVNALELDDSALYLCASTDRRYIQYFGAGTRLSVL.